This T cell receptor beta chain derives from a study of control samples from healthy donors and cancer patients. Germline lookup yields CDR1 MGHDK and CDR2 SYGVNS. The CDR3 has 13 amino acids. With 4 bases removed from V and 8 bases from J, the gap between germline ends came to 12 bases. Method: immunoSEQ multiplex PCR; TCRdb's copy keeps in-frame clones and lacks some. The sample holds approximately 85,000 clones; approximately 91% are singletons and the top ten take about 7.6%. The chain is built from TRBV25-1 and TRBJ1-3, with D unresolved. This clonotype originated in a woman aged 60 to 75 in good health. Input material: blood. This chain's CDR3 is CASSATTAHTIYF. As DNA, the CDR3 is TGTGCCAGCAGTGCTACCACGGCCCACACCATATATTTT.